This T cell receptor (beta chain) was sequenced in a study of blood T cell repertoires in COVID-19. Overall study context: Specimens from acute and convalescent COVID-19 originated in the United States, Italy and Spain. From T cells, B-cell-depleted T cells, or PBMCs came the material, which was cDNA or gDNA.

The authors' processing: Nucleated cell counts were estimated from reference gene primer amplification. The data were produced by immunoSEQ multiplex PCR, yet TCRdb's version contains in-frame clones alone and is incomplete. The V and J calls and clone size were taken over from that table, and D and trimming were inferred from the DNA. Of roughly 110,000 clones in the sample, 82% were seen once. Trimming took 4 bases from V and 4 from J, leaving 20 bases between them. Germline assignment: CDR1 SGHDT and CDR2 YYEEEE. The CDR3 extends over 16 amino acids. This chain uses TRBV5-6 with TRBJ1-2; D is perhaps TRBD1 (6 bases). The sequence was obtained from a man between 65 and 85 years old with acute or convalescent COVID-19. The sample taken for sequencing was peripheral blood. The CDR3 DNA is TGTGCCAGCAGCCTCGGGTCGGTACAGGGTTTCTATGGCTACACCTTC. Translation gives CASSLGSVQGFYGYTF. Combining the CDR3 with reference TRBV5-6 and TRBJ1-2 gives the whole variable domain DAGVTQSPTHLIKTRGQQVTLRCSPKSGHDTVSWYQQALGQGPQFIFQYYEEEERQRGNFPDRFSGHQFPNYSSELNVNALLLGDSALYLCASSLGSVQGFYGYTFGSGTRLTVV.